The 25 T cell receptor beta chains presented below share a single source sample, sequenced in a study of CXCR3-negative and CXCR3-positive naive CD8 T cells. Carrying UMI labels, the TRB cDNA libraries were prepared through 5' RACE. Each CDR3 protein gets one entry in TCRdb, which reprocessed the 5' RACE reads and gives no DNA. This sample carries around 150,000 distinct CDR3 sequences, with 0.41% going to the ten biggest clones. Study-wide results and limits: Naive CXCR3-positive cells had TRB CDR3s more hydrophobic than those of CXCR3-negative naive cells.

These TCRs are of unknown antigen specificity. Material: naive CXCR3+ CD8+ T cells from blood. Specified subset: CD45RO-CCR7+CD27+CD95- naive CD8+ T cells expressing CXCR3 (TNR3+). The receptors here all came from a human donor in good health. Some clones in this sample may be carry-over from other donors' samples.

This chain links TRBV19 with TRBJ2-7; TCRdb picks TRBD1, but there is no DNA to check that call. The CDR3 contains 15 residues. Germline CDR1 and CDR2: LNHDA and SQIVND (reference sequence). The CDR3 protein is CASSTPRAAQYEQYF.

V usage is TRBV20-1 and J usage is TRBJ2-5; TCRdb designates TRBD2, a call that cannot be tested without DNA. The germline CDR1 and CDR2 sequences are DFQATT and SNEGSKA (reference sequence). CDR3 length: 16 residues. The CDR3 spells CSARLERGAIVETQYF.

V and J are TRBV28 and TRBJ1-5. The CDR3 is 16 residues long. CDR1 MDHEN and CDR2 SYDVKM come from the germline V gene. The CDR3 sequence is CASSLGIGYSNQPQHF.

The CDR3 loop is CASSLEPTVSSYEQYF. The gene calls are TRBV4-1 and TRBJ2-7; checking the TCRdb D call of TRBD1 is not possible without DNA. CDR3 length: 16 amino acids. CDR1 MGHRA and CDR2 YSYEKL come from the germline V gene.

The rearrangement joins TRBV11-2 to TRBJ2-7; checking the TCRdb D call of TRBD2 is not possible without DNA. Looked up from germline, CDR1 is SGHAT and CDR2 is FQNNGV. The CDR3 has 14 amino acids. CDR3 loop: CASRPTSGEYEQYF.

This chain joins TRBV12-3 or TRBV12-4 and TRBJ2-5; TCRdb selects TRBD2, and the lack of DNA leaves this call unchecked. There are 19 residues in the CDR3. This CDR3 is CASRQSRLAGGLNKETQYF.

The CDR3 reads CASSLLAESYEQYF. The chain links TRBV28 to TRBJ2-7; TCRdb's assignment of TRBD2 cannot be checked, as there is no DNA. The CDR3 extends over 14 amino acids. Germline V gives CDR1 MDHEN, CDR2 SYDVKM.

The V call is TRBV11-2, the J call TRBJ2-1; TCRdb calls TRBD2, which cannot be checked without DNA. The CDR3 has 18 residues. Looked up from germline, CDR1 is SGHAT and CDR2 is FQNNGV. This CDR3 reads CASSFGGFQGVGYNEQFF.

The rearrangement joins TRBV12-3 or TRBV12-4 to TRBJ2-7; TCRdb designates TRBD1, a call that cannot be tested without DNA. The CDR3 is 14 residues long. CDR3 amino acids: CASSRDSSLYEQYF.

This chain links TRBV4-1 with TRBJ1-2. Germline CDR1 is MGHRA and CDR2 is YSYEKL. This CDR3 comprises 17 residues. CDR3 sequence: CASSQVYLSAEEYGYTF.

CDR3: CASRTSGDTYYEQYF. The rearrangement links TRBV19 to TRBJ2-7; TCRdb's D gene call, TRBD2, goes unchecked for lack of DNA. This CDR3 has 15 residues. Germline values: CDR1 LNHDA, CDR2 SQIVND (reference sequence).

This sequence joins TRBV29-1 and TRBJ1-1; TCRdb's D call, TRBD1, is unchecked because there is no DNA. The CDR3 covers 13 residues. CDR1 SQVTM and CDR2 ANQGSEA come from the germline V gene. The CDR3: CSVDTREDTEAFF. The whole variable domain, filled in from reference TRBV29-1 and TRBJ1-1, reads SAVISQKPSRDICQRGTSLTIQCQVDSQVTMMFWYRQQPGQSLTLIATANQGSEATYESGFVIDKFPISRPNLTFSTLTVSNMSPEDSSIYLCSVDTREDTEAFFGQGTRLTVV.

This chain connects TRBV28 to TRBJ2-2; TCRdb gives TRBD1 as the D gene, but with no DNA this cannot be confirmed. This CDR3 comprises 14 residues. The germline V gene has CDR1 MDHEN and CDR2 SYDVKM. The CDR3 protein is CASSGTSNTGELFF.

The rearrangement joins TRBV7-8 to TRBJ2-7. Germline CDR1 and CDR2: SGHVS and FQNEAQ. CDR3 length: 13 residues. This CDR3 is CASSLYFLGEQYF.

CDR3 sequence reads: CATSETDTQYF. The V call is TRBV24-1, the J call TRBJ2-3. CDR3 length: 11 residues. The V gene's germline CDR1 is KGHDR and CDR2 SFDVKD.

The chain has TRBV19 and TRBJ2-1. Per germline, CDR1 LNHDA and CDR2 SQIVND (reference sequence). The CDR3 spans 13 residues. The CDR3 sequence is CASSIDGYNEQFF.

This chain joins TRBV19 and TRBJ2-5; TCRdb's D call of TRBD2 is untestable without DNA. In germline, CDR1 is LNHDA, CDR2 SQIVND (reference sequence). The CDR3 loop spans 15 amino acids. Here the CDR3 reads CASSIDNSVAGTQYF.

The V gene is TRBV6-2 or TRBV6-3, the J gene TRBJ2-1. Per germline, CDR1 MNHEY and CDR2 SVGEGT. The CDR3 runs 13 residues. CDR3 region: CASSYGIGNEQFF.

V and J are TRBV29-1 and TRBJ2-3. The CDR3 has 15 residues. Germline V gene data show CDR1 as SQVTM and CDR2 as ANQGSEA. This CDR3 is CSVVSGGTSTGTQYF.

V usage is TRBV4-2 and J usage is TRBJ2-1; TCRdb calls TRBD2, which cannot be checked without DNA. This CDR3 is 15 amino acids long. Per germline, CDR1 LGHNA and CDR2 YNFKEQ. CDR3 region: CASSPQTSSAAEQFF.

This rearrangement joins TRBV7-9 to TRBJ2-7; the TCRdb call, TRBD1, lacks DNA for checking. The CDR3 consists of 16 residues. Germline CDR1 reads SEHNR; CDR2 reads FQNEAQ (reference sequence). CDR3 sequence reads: CASSQGYGRIYYEQYF.

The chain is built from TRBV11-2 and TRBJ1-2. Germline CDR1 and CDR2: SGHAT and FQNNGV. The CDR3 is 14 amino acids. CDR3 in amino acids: CASSPPGRTYGYTF.

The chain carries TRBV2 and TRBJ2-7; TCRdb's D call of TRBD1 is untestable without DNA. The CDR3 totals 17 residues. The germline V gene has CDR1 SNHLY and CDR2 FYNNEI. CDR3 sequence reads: CASSRGQGAGLAYEQYF.

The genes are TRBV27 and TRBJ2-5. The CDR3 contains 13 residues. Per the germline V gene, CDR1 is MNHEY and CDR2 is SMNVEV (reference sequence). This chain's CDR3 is CASSLSSSQTQYF.

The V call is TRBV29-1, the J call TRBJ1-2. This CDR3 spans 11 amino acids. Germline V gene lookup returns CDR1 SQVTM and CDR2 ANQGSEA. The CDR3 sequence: CSVREGEGYTF.